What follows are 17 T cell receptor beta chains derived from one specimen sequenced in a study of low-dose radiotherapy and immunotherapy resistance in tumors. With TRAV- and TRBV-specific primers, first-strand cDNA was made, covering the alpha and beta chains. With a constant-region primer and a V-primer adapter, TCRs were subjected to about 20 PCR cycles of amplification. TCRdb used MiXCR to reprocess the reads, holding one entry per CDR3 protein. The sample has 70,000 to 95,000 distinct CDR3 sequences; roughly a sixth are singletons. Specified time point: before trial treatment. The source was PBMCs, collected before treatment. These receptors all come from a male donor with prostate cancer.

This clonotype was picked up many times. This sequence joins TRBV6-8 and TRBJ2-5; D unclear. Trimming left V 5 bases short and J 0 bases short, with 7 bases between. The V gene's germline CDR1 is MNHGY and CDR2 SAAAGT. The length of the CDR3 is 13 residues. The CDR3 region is CASSIDNQETQYF. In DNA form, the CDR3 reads TGTGCCAGCAGTATAGACAACCAAGAGACCCAGTACTTC.

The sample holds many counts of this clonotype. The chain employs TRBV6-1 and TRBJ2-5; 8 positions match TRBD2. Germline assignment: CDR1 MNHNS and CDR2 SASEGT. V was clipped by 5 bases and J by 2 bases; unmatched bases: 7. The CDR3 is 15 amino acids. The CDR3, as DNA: TGTGCCAGCAGTCGGGGGGGGAACCCACAAGAGACCCAGTACTTC. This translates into CASSRGGNPQETQYF.

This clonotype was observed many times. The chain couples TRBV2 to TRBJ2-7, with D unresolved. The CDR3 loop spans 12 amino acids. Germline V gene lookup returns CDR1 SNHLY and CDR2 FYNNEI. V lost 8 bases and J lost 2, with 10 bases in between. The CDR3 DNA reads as TGTGCCAGCTCGTCCCTAGCCTACGAGCAGTACTTC. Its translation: CASSSLAYEQYF. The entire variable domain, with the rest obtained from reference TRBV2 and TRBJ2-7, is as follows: EPEVTQTPSHQVTQMGQEVILRCVPISNHLYFYWYRQILGQKVEFLVSFYNNEISEKSEIFDDQFSVERPDGSNFTLKIRSTKLEDSAMYFCASSSLAYEQYFGPGTRLTVT.

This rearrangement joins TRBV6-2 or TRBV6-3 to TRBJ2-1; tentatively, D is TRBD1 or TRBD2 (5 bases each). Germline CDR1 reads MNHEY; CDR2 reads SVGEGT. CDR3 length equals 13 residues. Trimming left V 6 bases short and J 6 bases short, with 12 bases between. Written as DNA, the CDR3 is TGTGCCAGCAGACGGGACCACCTCAATGAGCAGTTCTTC. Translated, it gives CASRRDHLNEQFF.

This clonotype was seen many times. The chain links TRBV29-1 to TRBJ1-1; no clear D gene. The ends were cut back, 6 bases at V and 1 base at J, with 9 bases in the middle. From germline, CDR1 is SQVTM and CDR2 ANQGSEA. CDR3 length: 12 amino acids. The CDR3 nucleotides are TGCAGCGTCTGGGAGCAGAACACTGAAGCTTTCTTT. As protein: CSVWEQNTEAFF.

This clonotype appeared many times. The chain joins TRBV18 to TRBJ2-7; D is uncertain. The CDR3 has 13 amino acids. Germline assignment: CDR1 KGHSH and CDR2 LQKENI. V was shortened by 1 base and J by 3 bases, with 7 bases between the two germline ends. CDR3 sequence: CASSPQDDYEQYF. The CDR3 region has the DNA TGTGCCAGCTCACCACAGGACGACTACGAGCAGTACTTC.

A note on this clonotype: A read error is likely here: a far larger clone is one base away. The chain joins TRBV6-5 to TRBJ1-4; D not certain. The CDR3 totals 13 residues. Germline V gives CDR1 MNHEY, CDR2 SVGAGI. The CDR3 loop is CASSGQDNGKLFF. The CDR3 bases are TGTGCCAGCAGTGGGCAAGATAATGGAAAACTGTTTTTT.

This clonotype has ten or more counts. DNA for the CDR3: TGTGCCAGTAGACCCGACAGGGCTGGGGCCAACGTCCTGACTTTC. Its translation is CASRPDRAGANVLTF. The genes are TRBV19 and TRBJ2-6, with TRBD1 identical over 7 bases. Germline V CDR1 and CDR2: LNHDA, SQIVND (reference sequence). V gave up 6 bases and J gave up 2 bases; unmatched junction bases: 4. This CDR3 contains 15 residues.

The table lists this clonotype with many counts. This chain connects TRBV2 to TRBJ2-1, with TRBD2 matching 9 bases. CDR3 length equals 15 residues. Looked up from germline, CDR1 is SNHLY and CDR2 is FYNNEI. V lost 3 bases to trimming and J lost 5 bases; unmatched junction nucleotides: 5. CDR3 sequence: CASSDLAGFHNEQFF. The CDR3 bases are TGTGCCAGCAGTGACCTAGCGGGGTTTCACAATGAGCAGTTCTTC.

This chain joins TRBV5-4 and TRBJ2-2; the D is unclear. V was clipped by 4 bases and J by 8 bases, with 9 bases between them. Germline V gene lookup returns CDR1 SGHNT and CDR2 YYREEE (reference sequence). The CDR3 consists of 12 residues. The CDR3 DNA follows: TGTGCCAGCAGCGCCCCTCGGGGGGAGCTGTTTTTT. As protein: CASSAPRGELFF.

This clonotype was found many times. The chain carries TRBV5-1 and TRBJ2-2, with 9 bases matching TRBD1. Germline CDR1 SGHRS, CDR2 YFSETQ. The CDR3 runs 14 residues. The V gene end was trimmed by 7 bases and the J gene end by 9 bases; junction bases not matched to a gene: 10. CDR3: CASARGTGSRELFF. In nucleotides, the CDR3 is TGCGCCAGCGCAAGGGGGACAGGGAGCCGGGAGCTGTTTTTT.

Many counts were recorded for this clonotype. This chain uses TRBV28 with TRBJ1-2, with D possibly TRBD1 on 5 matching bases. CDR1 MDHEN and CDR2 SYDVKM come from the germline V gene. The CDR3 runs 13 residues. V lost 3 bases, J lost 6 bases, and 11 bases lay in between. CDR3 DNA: TGTGCCAGCAGTTTTTCCAGGGCGGATGGCTACACCTTC. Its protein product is CASSFSRADGYTF.

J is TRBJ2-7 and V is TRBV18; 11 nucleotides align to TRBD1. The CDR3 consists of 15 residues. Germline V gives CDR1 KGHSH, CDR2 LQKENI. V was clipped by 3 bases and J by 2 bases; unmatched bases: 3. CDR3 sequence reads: CASSPGTGGTYEQYF. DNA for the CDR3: TGTGCCAGCTCACCCGGGACAGGGGGGACCTACGAGCAGTACTTC.

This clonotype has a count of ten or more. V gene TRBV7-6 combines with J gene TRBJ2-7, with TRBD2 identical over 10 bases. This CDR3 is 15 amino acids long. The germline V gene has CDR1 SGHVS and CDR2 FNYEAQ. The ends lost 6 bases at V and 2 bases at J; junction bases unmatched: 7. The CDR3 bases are TGTGCCAGCAGTCCCCTAGCGGGGGTTACCTACGAGCAGTACTTC. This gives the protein CASSPLAGVTYEQYF.

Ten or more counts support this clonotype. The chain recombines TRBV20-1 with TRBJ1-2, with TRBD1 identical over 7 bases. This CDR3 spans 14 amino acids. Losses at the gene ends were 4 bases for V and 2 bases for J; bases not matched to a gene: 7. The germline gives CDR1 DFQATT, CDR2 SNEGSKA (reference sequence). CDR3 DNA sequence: TGCAGTGCTAATCGGGGGGGACAGAACTATGGCTACACCTTC. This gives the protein CSANRGGQNYGYTF.

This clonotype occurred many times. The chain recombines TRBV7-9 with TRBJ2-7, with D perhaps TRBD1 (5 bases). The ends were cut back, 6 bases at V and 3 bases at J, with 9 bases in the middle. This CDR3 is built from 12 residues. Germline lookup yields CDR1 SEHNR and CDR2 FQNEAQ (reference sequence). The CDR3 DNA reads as TGTGCCAGCAGTACACAGGACTACGAGCAGTACTTC. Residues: CASSTQDYEQYF.

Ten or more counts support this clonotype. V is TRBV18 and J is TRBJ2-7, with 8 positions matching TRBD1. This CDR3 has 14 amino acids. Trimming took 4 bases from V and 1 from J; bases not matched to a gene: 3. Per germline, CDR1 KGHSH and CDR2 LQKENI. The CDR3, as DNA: TGTGCCAGCTCACGCCGGGACAGGTCCTACGAGCAGTACTTC. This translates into CASSRRDRSYEQYF. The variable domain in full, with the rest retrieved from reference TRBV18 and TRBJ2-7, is NAGVMQNPRHLVRRRGQEARLRCSPMKGHSHVYWYRQLPEEGLKFMVYLQKENIIDESGMPKERFSAEFPKEGPSILRIQQVVRGDSAAYFCASSRRDRSYEQYFGPGTRLTVT.